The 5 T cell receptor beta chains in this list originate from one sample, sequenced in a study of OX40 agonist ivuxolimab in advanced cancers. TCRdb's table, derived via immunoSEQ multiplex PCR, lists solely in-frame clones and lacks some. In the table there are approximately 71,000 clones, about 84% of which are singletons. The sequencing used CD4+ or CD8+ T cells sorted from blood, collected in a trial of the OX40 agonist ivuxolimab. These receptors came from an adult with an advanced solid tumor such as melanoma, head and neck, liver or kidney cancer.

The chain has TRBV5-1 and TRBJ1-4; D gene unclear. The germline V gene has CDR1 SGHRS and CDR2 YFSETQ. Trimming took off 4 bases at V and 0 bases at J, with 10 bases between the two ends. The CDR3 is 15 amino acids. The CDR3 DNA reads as TGCGCCAGCAGCCGGGAAGTTGCAACTAATGAAAAACTGTTTTTT. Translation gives CASSREVATNEKLFF.

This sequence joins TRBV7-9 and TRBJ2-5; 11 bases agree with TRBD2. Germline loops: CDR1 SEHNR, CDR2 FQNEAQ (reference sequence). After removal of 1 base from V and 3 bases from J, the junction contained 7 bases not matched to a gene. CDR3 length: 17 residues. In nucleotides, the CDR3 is TGTGCCAGCAGCTTAGGACGTAGCGGGGGGGCCGAAGAGACCCAGTACTTC. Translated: CASSLGRSGGAEETQYF.

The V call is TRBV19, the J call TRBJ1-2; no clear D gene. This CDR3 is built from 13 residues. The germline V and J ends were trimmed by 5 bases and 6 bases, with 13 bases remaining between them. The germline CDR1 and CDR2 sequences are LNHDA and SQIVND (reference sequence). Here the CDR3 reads CASSSAESNGYTF. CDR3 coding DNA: TGTGCCAGTAGTTCGGCAGAGTCTAATGGCTACACCTTC.

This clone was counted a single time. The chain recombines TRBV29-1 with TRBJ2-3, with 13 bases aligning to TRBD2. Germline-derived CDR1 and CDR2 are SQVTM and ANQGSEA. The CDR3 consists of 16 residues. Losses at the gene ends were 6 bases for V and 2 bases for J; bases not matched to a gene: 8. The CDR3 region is CSVGGGLAGTTDTQYF. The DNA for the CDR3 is TGCAGCGTCGGAGGGGGACTAGCGGGAACCACAGATACGCAGTATTTT.

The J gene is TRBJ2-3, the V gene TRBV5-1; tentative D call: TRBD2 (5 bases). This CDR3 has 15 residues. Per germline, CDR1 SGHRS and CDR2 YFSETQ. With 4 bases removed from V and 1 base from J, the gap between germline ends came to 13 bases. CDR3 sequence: CASSIGLPGTDTQYF. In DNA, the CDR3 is TGCGCCAGCAGCATTGGACTGCCGGGCACAGATACGCAGTATTTT.